The table lists the clone carrying this T cell receptor beta chain with a few counts. Its specificity is not known. The data derive from a study of molecular identifiers for immune sequencing clone quantification. Study-level information: Naive CD8 cell RNA, from roughly 20,000 or 100,000 cells, was split five ways in replicates, with four sequenced. Points from the study as a whole: Clones carrying above 20 RNA copies accounted for over 98% of effector molecules, under 1% in naive cells. Barcode collisions between identical TCR molecules could shrink estimates of highly expanded clone sizes.

As previously described, bulk TCR libraries were made using listed TCR primers. TCRdb independently ran MiXCR on the PCR reads; one entry per CDR3 protein. This sample has 97,000 or so distinct CDR3 sequences; less than 25% occur once, and the top ten carry 0.85% to 1%. The specimen was naive CD8+ T cells from blood, with Jurkat cell RNA spiked in. As for subset: FACS-sorted CD8+CD4-CCR7+CD45RA+ naive T cells. This clonotype was obtained from a human donor in good health. Some libraries in this study had Jurkat cell RNA spiked in.

The CDR3 protein is CAWRDGTGQPEAFF. CDR3 nucleotides: TGTGCCTGGAGGGACGGGACAGGGCAACCTGAAGCTTTCTTT. V is TRBV30 and J is TRBJ1-1, with 9 nucleotides matching TRBD1. V shed 3 bases and J 6 bases; nucleotides not matched to a gene: 8. The CDR3 has 14 amino acids. The V gene's germline CDR1 is GTSNPN and CDR2 SVGIG (reference sequence).